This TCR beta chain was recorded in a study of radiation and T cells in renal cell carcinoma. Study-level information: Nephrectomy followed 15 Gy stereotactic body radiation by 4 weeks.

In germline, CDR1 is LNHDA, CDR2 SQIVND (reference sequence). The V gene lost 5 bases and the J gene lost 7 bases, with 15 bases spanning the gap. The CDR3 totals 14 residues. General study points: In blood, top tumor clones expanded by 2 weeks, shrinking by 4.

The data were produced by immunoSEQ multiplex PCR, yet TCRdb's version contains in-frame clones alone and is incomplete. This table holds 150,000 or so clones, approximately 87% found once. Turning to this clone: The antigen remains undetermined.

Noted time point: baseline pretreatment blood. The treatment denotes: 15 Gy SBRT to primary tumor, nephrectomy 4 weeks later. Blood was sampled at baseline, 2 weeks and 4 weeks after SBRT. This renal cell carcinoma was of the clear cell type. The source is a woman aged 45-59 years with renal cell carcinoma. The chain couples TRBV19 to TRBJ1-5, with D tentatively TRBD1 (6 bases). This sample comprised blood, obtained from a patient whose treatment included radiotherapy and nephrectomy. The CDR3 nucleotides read TGTGCCAGTAGTGCCAGGGGTAGCGGGCAGCCCCAGCATTTT. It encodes CASSARGSGQPQHF.